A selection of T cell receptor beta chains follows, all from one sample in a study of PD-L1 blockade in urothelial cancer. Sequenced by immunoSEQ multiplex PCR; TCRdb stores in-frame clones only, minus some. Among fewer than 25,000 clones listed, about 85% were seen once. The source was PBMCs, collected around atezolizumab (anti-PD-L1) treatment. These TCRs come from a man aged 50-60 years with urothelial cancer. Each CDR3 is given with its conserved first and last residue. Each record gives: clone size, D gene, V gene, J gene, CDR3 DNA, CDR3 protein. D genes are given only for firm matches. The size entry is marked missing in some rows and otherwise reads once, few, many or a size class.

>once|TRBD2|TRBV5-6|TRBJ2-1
TGTGCCAGCAGCTTGCGTATTAGCGGGAGCTCCTACAATGAGCAGTTCTTC
CASSLRISGSSYNEQFF
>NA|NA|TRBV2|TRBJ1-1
TGTGCCAGCAGTGAAGCGCTGTCAGGGCGCACTGAAGCTTTCTTT
CASSEALSGRTEAFF
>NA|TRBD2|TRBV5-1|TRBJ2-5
TGCGCCAGCAGCTTTGGAGGCTCGGGAGGAGAGACCCAGTACTTC
CASSFGGSGGETQYF
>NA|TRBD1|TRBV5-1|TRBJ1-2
TGCGCCAGCAGCTTATCACAGGGGAACTATGGCTACACCTTC
CASSLSQGNYGYTF
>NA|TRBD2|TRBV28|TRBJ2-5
TGTGCCAGCACCACACCTCTAGCGGGGCAAGAGACCCAGTACTTC
CASTTPLAGQETQYF
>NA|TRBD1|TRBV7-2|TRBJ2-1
TGTGCCAGCAGCCGCGGGACAGGGAACTACAATGAGCAGTTCTTC
CASSRGTGNYNEQFF
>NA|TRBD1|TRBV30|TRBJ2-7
TGTGCCTGGAGTCTAGGGACAGCCAACGAGCAGTACTTC
CAWSLGTANEQYF
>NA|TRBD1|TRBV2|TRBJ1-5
TGTGCCAGCGGCCGGGACAGGGGGCTAAATCAGCCCCAGCATTTT
CASGRDRGLNQPQHF
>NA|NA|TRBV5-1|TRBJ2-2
TGCGCCAGCAGCTTGGAGTACAGTAGAAACACCGGGGAGCTGTTTTTT
CASSLEYSRNTGELFF
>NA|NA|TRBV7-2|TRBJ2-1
TGTGCCAGCAGCCTACAGAGTACTGGCTCCTACAATGAGCAGTTCTTC
CASSLQSTGSYNEQFF
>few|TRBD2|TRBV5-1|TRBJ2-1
TGCGCCAGCAGCTGGGGGCGGGGGGGCTCCAATGAGCAGTTCTTC
CASSWGRGGSNEQFF
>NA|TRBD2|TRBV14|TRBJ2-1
TGTGCCAGCAGCCAAGATCGAGGCGGGAGCAGCTACAATGAGCAGTTCTTC
CASSQDRGGSSYNEQFF
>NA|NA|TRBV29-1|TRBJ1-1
TGCAGCGTTTGGGGGACACCGAACACTGAAGCTTTCTTT
CSVWGTPNTEAFF
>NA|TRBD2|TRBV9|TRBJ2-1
TGTGCCAGCTCGGCCACTAGCGGGGTAGTCGATGAGCAGTTCTTC
CASSATSGVVDEQFF
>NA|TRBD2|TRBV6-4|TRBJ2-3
TGTGCCAGCAGTGCCGGGACTAGCGGCACAGATACGCAGTATTTT
CASSAGTSGTDTQYF
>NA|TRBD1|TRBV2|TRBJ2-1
TGTGCCAGCAGGGTTGCACCGGGACAGATAAATCTTAGCTCCTACAATGAGCAGTTCTTC
CASRVAPGQINLSSYNEQFF
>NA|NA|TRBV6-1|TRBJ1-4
TGTGCCAGCAGACTACAAAGTCTTATACCAGAAAAACTGTTTTTT
CASRLQSLIPEKLFF
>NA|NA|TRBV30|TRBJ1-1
TGTGCCTGGAGTGTCGGAGCCGCTAATTTGAACACTGAAGCTTTCTTT
CAWSVGAANLNTEAFF
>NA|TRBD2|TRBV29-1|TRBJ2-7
TGCAGCGTTGGAGGACTAGCGGGAGGGGTCTCCTACGAGCAGTACTTC
CSVGGLAGGVSYEQYF
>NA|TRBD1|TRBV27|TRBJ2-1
TGTGCCAGCAGTCTTAGTGGGATGCCCGACAGGGTTGTTTCGCGGCAGTTCTTC
CASSLSGMPDRVVSRQFF
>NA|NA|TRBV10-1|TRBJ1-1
TGCGCCAGCAGTGAAGCAGGGGAGAACACTGAAGCTTTCTTT
CASSEAGENTEAFF
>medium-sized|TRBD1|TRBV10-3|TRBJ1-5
TGTGCCATCAGTGATTCGGACAGGGGTTATCAGCCCCAGCATTTT
CAISDSDRGYQPQHF
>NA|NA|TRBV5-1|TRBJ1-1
TGCGCCAGCAGCTTGGGCCGGAAGCTACAGGGACCGAACACTGAAGCTTTCTTT
CASSLGRKLQGPNTEAFF
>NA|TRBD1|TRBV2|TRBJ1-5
TGTGCCAGCAGGGGACAGCCGAATCAGCCCCAGCATTTT
CASRGQPNQPQHF
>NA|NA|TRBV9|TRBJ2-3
TGTGCCAGCAGCGTAGGGACGGGAGTCGTAACAGATACGCAGTATTTT
CASSVGTGVVTDTQYF
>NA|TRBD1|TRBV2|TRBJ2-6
TGTGCCAGCAGGAGGACAGGGGGCTCTGGGGCCAACGTCCTGACTTTC
CASRRTGGSGANVLTF
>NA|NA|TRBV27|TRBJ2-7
TGTGCCAGCAGTCCGATGACAGGCCCGGGTTCCTACGAGCAGTACTTC
CASSPMTGPGSYEQYF
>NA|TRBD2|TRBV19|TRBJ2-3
TGTGCCAGTAGTGGTGGACTAGCGGGCACAGATACGCAGTATTTT
CASSGGLAGTDTQYF
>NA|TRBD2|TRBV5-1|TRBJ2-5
TGCGCCAGCAGCTTCGGGACTAGCGGGGACCGAGAGACCCAGTACTTC
CASSFGTSGDRETQYF
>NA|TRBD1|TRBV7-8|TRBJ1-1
TGTGCCAGCAGCTACGGACAGGTGATGAACACTGAAGCTTTCTTT
CASSYGQVMNTEAFF
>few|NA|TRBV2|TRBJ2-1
TGTGCCAGCACATTCATCAGGGGACATGAGCAGTTCTTC
CASTFIRGHEQFF
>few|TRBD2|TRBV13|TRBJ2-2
TGTGCCAGCAGCCAACCCGGGACTAGCGTTATCGGGGAGCTGTTTTTT
CASSQPGTSVIGELFF
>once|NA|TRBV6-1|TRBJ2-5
TGTGCCAGCAGGAGACAGAGTGGGGTAGAGACCCAGTACTTC
CASRRQSGVETQYF
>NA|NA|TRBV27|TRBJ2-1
TGTGCCAGCAGTTTACTTGGGACTCCATACAATGAGCAGTTCTTC
CASSLLGTPYNEQFF
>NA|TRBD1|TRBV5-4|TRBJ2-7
TGTGCCAGCAGCCCGACGACAGGGAGCCACGAGCAGTACTTC
CASSPTTGSHEQYF
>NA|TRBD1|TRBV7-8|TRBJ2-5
TGTGCCAGCAGCTCAGGGGCTAGGACAGGGGTTCAAGAGACCCAGTACTTC
CASSSGARTGVQETQYF
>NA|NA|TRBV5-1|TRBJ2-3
TGCGCCAGCAGCTTGACTAGCACAGATACGCAGTATTTT
CASSLTSTDTQYF
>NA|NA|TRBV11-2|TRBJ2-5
TGTGCCAGCAGCTTAGTAGGGGGGGCGCCTCAAGAGACCCAGTACTTC
CASSLVGGAPQETQYF
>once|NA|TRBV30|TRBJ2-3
TGTGCCTGGAGTGTGTTGGCGGTAAGCACAGATACGCAGTATTTT
CAWSVLAVSTDTQYF
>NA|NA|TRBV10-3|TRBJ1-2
TGTGCCATCAGTGGCGGGGGTTATGGCTACACCTTC
CAISGGGYGYTF
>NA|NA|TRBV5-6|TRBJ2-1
TGTGCCAGCAGCTTGTTGTCTCGGAGGGGCAATGAGCAGTTCTTC
CASSLLSRRGNEQFF
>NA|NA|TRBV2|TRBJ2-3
TGTGCCAGCAGTGAAGCGTCGTATACGCAGTATTTT
CASSEASYTQYF
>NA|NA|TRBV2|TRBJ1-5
TGTGCCAGCAGTAAACGGGGAACAGGGAGGGGCAATCAGCCCCAGCATTTT
CASSKRGTGRGNQPQHF
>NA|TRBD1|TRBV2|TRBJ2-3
TGTGCCAGCCGCCTGGTGCTTGGACAGGGCACAGATACGCAGTATTTT
CASRLVLGQGTDTQYF
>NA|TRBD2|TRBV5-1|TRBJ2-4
TGCGCCAGCAGCTCAGGAGGGAGGGAGGGAGACATTCAGTACTTC
CASSSGGREGDIQYF
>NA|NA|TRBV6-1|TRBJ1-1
TGTGCCAGCAAGGTTCCTGGGGGGTTCGAGGCTTTCTTT
CASKVPGGFEAFF
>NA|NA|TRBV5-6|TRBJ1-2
TGTGCCAGCAGCCTGGGACATTCCAGGGGTGGCTACACCTTC
CASSLGHSRGGYTF
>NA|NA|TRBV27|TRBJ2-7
TGTGCCAGCAGTGGGGCAGGGGGGATATACGAGCAGTACTTC
CASSGAGGIYEQYF
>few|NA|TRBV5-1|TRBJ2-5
TGCGCCAGCAGCTTGGGGCAGCAAGAGACCCAGTACTTC
CASSLGQQETQYF
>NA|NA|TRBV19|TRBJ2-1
TGTGCCAGTAGCAGTCCGGGTCTCAATGAGCAGTTCTTC
CASSSPGLNEQFF
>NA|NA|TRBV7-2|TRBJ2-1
TGTGCCAGCAGCTTTTGGGGGGGGGCCGTCGGTGAGCAGTTCTTC
CASSFWGGAVGEQFF
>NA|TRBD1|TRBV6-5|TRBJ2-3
TGTGCCAGCAGTCAAACAGGGGGTTACACAGATACGCAGTATTTT
CASSQTGGYTDTQYF
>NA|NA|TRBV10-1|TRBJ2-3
TGCGCCAGCAGCGCTTGGCCGAAAAGCACAGATACGCAGTATTTT
CASSAWPKSTDTQYF
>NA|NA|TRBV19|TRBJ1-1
TGTGCCAGTAATAGCGGAGGGATGAACACTGAAGCTTTCTTT
CASNSGGMNTEAFF
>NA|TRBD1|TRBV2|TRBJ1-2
TGTGCCAGCAGTGACGCCGGGACAGGGAAATCCAACTATGGCTACACCTTC
CASSDAGTGKSNYGYTF